Reported below is one T cell receptor beta chain. The record originates from a study of T-cell reconstitution after alpha-beta-depleted transplantation in children. The CDR3 consists of 13 residues. Germline V lookup: CDR1 SGHRS, CDR2 YFSETQ. V lost 5 bases and J lost 1, with 10 bases in between. Preparing the TCRbeta library involved the use of unique molecular identifiers. In TCRdb, the PCR reads were re-called with MiXCR into one record per CDR3 protein. The data show about 540,000 distinct CDR3 sequences, 15% to 20% seen once. Specimen: PBMCs from the stem cell graft donor, collected from the stem cell graft. This receptor was obtained from a human donor who donated a stem cell graft to a child with acute lymphoblastic leukemia. This chain connects TRBV5-1 to TRBJ2-7; perhaps TRBD1 as D (5 bases). Here the CDR3 DNA reads TGCGCCAGCAGGGAAGGGGCATCCTACGAGCAGTACTTC. This codes for CASREGASYEQYF.